These T cell receptor beta chains were read from a single sample in a study of neoadjuvant nivolumab and ipilimumab in lung cancer. Here immunoSEQ multiplex PCR was the method, and the copy in TCRdb shows in-frame clones only, minus some. Of about 26,000 clones in the sample, over 80% were seen once. Source: peripheral blood, taken before neoadjuvant nivolumab, alone or with ipilimumab. The receptors stem from an adult with non-small cell lung cancer. The conserved cysteine and the conserved F or W are not part of the CDR3 here.

TRBJ2-3 | TRBV27 | ASSLGGLATDTQY
TRBJ2-2 | TRBV7-9 | ASSSRDRVVMWELF
TRBJ2-5 | TRBV28 | ASSSGQSWGKTQY
TRBJ1-2 | TRBV18 | ASSRDDLYGYT
TRBJ2-3 | TRBV7-2 | ASSLPSTDTQY
TRBJ1-1 | TRBV15 | ATSRNLGILNTEAF
TRBJ1-2 | TRBV6-1 | ATAYGYT
TRBJ1-5 | TRBV6-5 | ASSQGRNQPQH
TRBJ2-7 | TRBV7-2 | ASSLWGPGGNEQY
TRBJ1-2 | TRBV19 | ASRNRGGGYT